This note documents a single T cell receptor beta chain sequence. This entry comes from a study of blood T cell repertoires in COVID-19. CDR1 and CDR2 from the germline V gene are MGHDK and SYGVNS. This CDR3 is built from 18 residues. Trimming shortened V by 3 bases and J by 1 base, and 18 bases separated the two germline ends. Researchers sorted participants into cohorts using their self-reported clinical history. Per the authors' pipeline: Estimation of nucleated cell counts was performed using reference gene primer amplification. The protocol was immunoSEQ multiplex PCR, while the TCRdb copy is restricted to in-frame clones and leaves out a portion. V and J calls and clone size follow that table, whereas D and trimming were derived from the DNA. The table includes approximately 300,000 clones, around nine tenths detected once.

This chain uses TRBV25-1 with TRBJ1-4; no firm D call. The specimen sequenced was PBMCs or T cells enriched from blood (not recorded which). This clonotype was sampled from a man in his 60s who had recovered from COVID-19. CDR3 in DNA: TGTGCCAGCAGTGATGTACGTCCGGGAGCAGGAACTAATGAAAAACTGTTTTTT. Its protein product is CASSDVRPGAGTNEKLFF. Together with reference TRBV25-1 and TRBJ1-4, the CDR3 gives the full variable domain: EADIYQTPRYLVIGTGKKITLECSQTMGHDKMYWYQQDPGMELHLIHYSYGVNSTEKGDLSSESTVSRIRTEHFPLTLESARPSHTSQYLCASSDVRPGAGTNEKLFFGSGTQLSVL.